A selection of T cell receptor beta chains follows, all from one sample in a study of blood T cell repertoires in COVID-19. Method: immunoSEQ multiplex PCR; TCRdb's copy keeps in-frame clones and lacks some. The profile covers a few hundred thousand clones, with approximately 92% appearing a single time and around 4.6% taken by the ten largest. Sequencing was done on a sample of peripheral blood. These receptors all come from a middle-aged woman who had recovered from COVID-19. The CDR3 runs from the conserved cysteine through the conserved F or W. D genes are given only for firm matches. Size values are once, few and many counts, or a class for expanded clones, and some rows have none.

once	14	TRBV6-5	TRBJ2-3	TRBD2	TGTGCCAGCAGCGTAGCGGGTGGCACAGATACGCAGTATTTT	CASSVAGGTDTQYF
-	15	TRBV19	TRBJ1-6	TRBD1	TGTGCCAGTAGTATAGTCGACAGGGGCCATTCACCCCTCCACTTT	CASSIVDRGHSPLHF
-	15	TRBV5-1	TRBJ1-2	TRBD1	TGCGCCAGCAGCCCTAGGACAGGGGGCAACTATGGCTACACCTTC	CASSPRTGGNYGYTF
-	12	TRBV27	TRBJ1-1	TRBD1	TGTGCCAGCGGTCAGGGGGGTTACGAAGCTTTCTTT	CASGQGGYEAFF
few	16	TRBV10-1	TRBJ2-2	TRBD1	TGCGCCAGCAGTCCCCGGACAGGGGGCTTCACCGGGGAGCTGTTTTTT	CASSPRTGGFTGELFF
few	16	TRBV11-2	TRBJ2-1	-	TGTGCCAGCAGCTTATTCAAGCAGGCCTCCTACAATGAGCAGTTCTTC	CASSLFKQASYNEQFF
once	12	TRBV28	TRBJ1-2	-	TGTGCCAGCAATCGGGGAAACTATGGCTACACCTTC	CASNRGNYGYTF
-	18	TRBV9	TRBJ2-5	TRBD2	TGTGCCAGCAGCGTAGAGCCCCCGGTAGCGGGTTACCAAGAGACCCAGTACTTC	CASSVEPPVAGYQETQYF
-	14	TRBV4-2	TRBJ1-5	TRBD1	TGTGCCAGCAGCGCGGGACAGAGCAATCAGCCCCAGCATTTT	CASSAGQSNQPQHF
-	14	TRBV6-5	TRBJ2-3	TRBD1	TGTGCCAGCGGGACAGAACCTAGCACAGATACGCAGTATTTT	CASGTEPSTDTQYF
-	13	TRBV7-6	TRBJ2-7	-	TGTGCCAGCAGCTTACACGGGAACTACGAGCAGTACTTC	CASSLHGNYEQYF
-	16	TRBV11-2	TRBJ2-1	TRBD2	TGTGCCAGCAGAGCTCGGGGGGGGCTAGACTACAATGAGCAGTTCTTC	CASRARGGLDYNEQFF
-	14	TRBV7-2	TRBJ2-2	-	TGTGCCAGCAGGAGGACATTGAACACCGGGGAGCTGTTTTTT	CASRRTLNTGELFF
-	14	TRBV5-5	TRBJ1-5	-	TGTGCCAGCAGCCCCCGGGAAAGCAATCAGCCCCAGCATTTT	CASSPRESNQPQHF
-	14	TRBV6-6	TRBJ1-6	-	TGTGCCAGCAGTCTGACGGAGAATAATTCACCCCTCCACTTT	CASSLTENNSPLHF
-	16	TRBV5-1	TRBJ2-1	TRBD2	TGCGCCAGCAGCTCCGAGTTAGCGGGGGGTTACAATGAGCAGTTCTTC	CASSSELAGGYNEQFF
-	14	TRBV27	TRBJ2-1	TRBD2	TGTGCCAGCAGTTTTTTGAGCGGGAGGTCCGAGCAGTTCTTC	CASSFLSGRSEQFF
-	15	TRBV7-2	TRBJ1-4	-	TGTGCCAGCAGCTCGGCGGGACCTGGCGGTGAAAAACTGTTTTTT	CASSSAGPGGEKLFF
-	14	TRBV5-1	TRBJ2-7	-	TGCGCCAGCAGCCAGGGGACGGAACCCTACGAGCAGTACTTC	CASSQGTEPYEQYF
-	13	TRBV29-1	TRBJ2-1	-	TGCAGCGTTCCCAGCGGATCCTACAATGAGCAGTTCTTC	CSVPSGSYNEQFF
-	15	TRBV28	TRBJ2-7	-	TGTGCCAGCAGTTCCTTAGCAGGGAACACCTACGAGCAGTACTTC	CASSSLAGNTYEQYF
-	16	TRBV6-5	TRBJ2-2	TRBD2	TGTGCCAGCAGTTACACTAGCGGGGGGGCCGGCGGGGAGCTGTTTTTT	CASSYTSGGAGGELFF
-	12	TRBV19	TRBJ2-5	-	TGTGCCAGTAGTCAGTCCCCAGAGACCCAGTACTTC	CASSQSPETQYF
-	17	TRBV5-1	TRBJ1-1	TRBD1	TGCGCCAGCAGCTTTGTGACCGGGACAGCTTTGAACACTGAAGCTTTCTTT	CASSFVTGTALNTEAFF
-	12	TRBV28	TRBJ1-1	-	TGTGCCAGCATGGGGGGGGTATCTGAAGCTTTCTTT	CASMGGVSEAFF
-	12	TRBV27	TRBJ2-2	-	TGTGCCAGCACTAGTGGGTCCGGGGAGCTGTTTTTT	CASTSGSGELFF
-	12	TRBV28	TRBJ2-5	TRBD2	TGTGCCACCACTAGCGCCCAAGAGACCCAGTACTTC	CATTSAQETQYF
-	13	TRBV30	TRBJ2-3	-	TGTGCCTGGAGGGCAGGGAGGACAGATACGCAGTATTTT	CAWRAGRTDTQYF
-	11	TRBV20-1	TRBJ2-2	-	TGCAGTGCTGGACTAAGTGGGGAGCTGTTTTTT	CSAGLSGELFF
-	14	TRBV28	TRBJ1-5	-	TGTGCCAGCAGGTATGACAGAAACAATCAGCCCCAGCATTTT	CASRYDRNNQPQHF
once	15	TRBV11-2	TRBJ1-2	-	TGTGCCAGCAGCTTAGCCGACAGGACGGCAAGAGGCTACACCTTC	CASSLADRTARGYTF
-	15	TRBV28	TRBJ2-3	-	TGTGCCAGCAGTACCTACGCGGGGGCCACAGATACGCAGTATTTT	CASSTYAGATDTQYF
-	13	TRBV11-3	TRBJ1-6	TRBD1	TGTGCCAGCAGCTCCGGGACAGGGGCTCCCCTCCACTTT	CASSSGTGAPLHF
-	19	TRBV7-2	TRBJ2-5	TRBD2	TGTGCCAGCAGCTTAGTGGGTCTAGCGGGGGGGCCTCCCCAAGAGACCCAGTACTTC	CASSLVGLAGGPPQETQYF
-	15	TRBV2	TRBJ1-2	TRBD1	TGTGCCAGCACTCTGGGACAGGGAGTGGGCTATGGCTACACCTTC	CASTLGQGVGYGYTF
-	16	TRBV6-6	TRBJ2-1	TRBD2	TGTGCCAGCAGTTACTCAGGGACTAGCGGGATGAATGAGCAGTTCTTC	CASSYSGTSGMNEQFF
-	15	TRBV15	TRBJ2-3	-	TGTGCCACCAGCAGAGATTATGCGGGCACAGATACGCAGTATTTT	CATSRDYAGTDTQYF
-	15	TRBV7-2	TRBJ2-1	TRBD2	TGTGCCAGCAGCTTAGGGACTAGCGGCCACAATGAGCAGTTCTTC	CASSLGTSGHNEQFF
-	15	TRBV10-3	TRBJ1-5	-	TGTGCCATCAGTGAGTCGGCAGACTCTCGTCAGCCCCAGCATTTT	CAISESADSRQPQHF
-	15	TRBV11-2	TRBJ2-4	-	TGTGCCAGCAGCGACGATACAGGGTACAAAAACATTCAGTACTTC	CASSDDTGYKNIQYF
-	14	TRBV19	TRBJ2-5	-	TGTGCCAGTAGTCCACTCGGGGGACTAGAGACCCAGTACTTC	CASSPLGGLETQYF
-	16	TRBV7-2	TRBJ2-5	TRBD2	TGTGCCAGCAGCCCTCGACTAGCGGGTTACCAAGAGACCCAGTACTTC	CASSPRLAGYQETQYF
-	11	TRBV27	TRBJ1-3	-	TGTGCCAGCAGCCAGGGAAACACCATATATTTT	CASSQGNTIYF
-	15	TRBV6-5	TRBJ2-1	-	TGTGCCAGCAGTCAACTAGGCTTGTCTGAAAATGAGCAGTTCTTC	CASSQLGLSENEQFF
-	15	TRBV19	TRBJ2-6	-	TGTGCCAGTAGTGGAGGGTCAGGTGGGGCCAACGTCCTGACTTTC	CASSGGSGGANVLTF
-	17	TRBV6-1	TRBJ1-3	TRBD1	TGTGCCAGCAGTGTGCTGACCGGACAGGGTTTTGGAAACACCATATATTTT	CASSVLTGQGFGNTIYF
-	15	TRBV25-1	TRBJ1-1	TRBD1	TGTGCCAGCAGTGAAAGACAGGGGGCAGGCACTGAAGCTTTCTTT	CASSERQGAGTEAFF